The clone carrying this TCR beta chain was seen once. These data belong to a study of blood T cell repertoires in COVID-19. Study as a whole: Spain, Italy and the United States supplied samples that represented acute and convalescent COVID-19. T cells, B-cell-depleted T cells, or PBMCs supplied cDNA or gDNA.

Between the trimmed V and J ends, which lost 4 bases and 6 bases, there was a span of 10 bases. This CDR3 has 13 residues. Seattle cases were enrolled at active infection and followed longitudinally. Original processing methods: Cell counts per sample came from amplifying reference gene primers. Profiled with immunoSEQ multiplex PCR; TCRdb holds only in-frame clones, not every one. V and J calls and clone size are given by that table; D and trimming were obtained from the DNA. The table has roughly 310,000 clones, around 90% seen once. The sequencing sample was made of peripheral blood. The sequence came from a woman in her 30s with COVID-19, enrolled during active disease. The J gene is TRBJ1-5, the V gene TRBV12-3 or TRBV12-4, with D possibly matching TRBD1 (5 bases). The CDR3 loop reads CASSSGGSQPQHF. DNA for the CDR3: TGTGCCAGCAGTTCCGGGGGTAGTCAGCCCCAGCATTTT.